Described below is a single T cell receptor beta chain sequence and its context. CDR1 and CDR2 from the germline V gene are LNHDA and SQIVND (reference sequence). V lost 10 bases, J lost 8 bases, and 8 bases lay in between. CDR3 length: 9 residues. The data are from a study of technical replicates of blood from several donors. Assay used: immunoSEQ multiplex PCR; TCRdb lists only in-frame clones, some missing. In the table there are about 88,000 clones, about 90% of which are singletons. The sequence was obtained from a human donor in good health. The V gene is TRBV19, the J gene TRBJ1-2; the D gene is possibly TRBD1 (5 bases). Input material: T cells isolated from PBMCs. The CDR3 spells CANPGGYTF. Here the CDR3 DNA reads TGTGCCAACCCAGGGGGCTACACCTTC.